This T cell receptor beta chain appears in the sequencing data of a study of long-term antiretroviral therapy in people with HIV. Study information: The earliest specimens came about a decade ahead of the 2015 immediate-ART recommendation.

Broader study findings: Following ART, diversity rose but still fell short of transplant donor controls.

The assay, immunoSEQ v3.0, was run at survey level. Clones were read by immunoSEQ multiplex PCR, and TCRdb kept only the in-frame ones, dropping some. Here the sample spans over 25,000 clones, more than 85% being singletons. V was pared by 8 bases and J by 2 bases, with 10 bases between. The CDR3 sequence is 13 residues long. Per the germline V gene, CDR1 is GTSNPN and CDR2 is SVGIG (reference sequence). On this clone itself: Its antigen is undetermined.

This material consisted of unsorted PBMCs, taken 6.2 years after starting antiretroviral therapy. The V gene is TRBV30, the J gene TRBJ2-6, with no clear D. The clonotype comes from a man aged 35-49 years with HIV. DNA for the CDR3: TGTGCCCGAGTCGCTACTGGGGCCAACGTCCTGACTTTC. This codes for CARVATGANVLTF.